This T cell receptor beta chain was recorded in a study of graft-versus-host responses after intestinal transplantation. About the study: Induction using anti-thymocyte globulin, followed by tacrolimus and steroids for 2 to 4 years, was given to all recipients.

Clones were read by immunoSEQ multiplex PCR, and TCRdb kept only the in-frame ones, dropping some. This table holds tens of thousands of clones, roughly 90% found once. Germline trimming cut 1 base from V and 0 bases from J; bases unmatched to any gene: 2. Germline CDR1 SEHNR, CDR2 FQNEAQ (reference sequence). The CDR3 length is 15 residues. With regard to this clone: The target antigen is unknown.

J is TRBJ2-7 and V is TRBV7-9; 8 nucleotides match TRBD1. This sequence originates from a human donor who was the organ donor for an intestinal transplant. This sample comprised unstimulated CD4+ T cells sorted from spleen or lymph node cells, obtained before transplant. Here the CDR3 reads CASSLVGTGSYEQYF. The CDR3 bases are TGTGCCAGCAGCTTAGTTGGGACAGGCTCCTACGAGCAGTACTTC.